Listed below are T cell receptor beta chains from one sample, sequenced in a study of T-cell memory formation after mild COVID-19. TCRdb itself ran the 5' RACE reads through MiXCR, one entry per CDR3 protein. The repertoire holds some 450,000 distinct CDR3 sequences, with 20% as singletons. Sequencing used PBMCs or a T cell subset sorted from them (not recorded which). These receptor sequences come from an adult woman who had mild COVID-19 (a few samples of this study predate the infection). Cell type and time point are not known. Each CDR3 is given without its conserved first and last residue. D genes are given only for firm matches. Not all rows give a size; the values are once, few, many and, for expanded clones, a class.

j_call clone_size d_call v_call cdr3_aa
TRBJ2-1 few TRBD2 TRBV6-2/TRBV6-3 ASRRTSGRNEQF
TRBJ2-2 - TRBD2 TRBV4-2 ASSQGPSGVRDTGELF
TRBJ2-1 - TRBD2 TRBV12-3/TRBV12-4 ASTRSGRAEQF
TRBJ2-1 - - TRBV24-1 ATSPSWATQDNEQF
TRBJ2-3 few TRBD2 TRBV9 ASSVEIGTGGPIDTQY
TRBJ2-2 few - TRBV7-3 ASSFNGGGTGELF
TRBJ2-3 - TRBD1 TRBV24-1 ATRGQESDTQY
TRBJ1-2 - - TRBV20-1 GSRRVGGRVSANYGYT
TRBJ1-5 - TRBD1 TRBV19 ASSSEGTGISNQPQH
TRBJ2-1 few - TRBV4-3 ASSQDWLASYNEQF
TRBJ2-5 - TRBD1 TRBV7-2 ASSLGQEGETQY
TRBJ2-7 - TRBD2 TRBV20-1 SAREGGGYEQY
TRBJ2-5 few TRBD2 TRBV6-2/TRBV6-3 ASSYSWGQTSGTETQY
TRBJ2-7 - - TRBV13 ASSPRAGAYEQY
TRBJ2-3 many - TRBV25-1 ASSEYVGNTQY
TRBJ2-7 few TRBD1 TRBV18 ASSPDRGLYEQY
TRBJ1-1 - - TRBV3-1 ASSPDADLTEAF
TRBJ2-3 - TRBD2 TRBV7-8 ASSLVTSGGTDTQY
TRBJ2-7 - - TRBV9 ASSVGGGISYEQY
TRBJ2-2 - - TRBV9 ASRSETTGELF
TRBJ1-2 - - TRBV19 ATSWGEDNYGYT
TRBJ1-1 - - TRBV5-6 ASSLGRAGTHTEAF
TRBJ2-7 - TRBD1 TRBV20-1 SARDPQGVWNEQY
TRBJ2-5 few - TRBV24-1 ATSDFSRRSGETQY
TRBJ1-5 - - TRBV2 ASSGISGVPQH
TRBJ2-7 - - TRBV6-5 ASSDRPGWEQY
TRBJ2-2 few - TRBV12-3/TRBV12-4 ASSLRRNTGELF
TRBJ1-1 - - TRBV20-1 RGDLGSTEAF
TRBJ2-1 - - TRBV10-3 AIRDYFNEQF
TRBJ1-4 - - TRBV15 ATSSTDTEKLF
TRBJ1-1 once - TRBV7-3 ASSLGQVGLNTEAF
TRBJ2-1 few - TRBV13 ASSPDSGTGEQF
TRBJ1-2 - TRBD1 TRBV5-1 ASSNRDRGNYGYT
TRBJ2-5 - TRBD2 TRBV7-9 ASSSSTSGRAWETQY
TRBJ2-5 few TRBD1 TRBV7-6 ASSFVTGTQETQY
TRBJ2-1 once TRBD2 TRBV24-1 ATSEPSGTSGTTEQF
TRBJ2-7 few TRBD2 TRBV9 ASSPFGGSEQY
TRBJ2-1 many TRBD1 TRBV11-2 ASSSGTGSYEQF
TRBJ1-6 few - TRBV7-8 ASSLPGGQLNNSPLH
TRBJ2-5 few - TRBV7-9 ASSPSPLQAETQY
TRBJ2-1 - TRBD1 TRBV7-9 ASSLLGQGIHNEQF
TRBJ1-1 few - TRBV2 ASEGGREAF
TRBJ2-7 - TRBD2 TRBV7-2 ASSVTSAEDYEQY
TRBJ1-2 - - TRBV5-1 ASSLDDRGDGYT
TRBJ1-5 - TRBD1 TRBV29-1 SVGSGGRQPQH
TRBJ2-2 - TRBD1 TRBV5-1 ASSGGQGAGELF